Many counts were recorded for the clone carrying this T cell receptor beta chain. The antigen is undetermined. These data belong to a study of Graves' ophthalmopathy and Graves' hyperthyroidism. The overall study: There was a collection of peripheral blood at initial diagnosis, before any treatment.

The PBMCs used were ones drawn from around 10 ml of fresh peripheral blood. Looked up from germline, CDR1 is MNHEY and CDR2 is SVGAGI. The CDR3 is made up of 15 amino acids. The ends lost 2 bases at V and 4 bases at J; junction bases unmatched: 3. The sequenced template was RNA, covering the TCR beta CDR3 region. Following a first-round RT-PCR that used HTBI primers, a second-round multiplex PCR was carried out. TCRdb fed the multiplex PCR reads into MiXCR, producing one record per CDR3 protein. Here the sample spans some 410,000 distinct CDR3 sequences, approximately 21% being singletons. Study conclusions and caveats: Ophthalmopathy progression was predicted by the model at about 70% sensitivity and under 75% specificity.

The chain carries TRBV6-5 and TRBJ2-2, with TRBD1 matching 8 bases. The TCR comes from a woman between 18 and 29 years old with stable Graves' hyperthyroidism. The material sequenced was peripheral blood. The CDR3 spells CASSYKTGGTGELFF. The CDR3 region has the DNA TGTGCCAGCAGTTACAAAACAGGGGGCACCGGGGAGCTGTTTTTT.